A single sample gave rise to the 26 T cell receptor beta chains below, sequenced in a study of OX40 agonist ivuxolimab in advanced cancers. The assay was immunoSEQ multiplex PCR, and TCRdb's table has in-frame clones only and misses some. The sample consists of 46,000 or so clones, more than 70% of them appearing once. Sequencing was performed on CD4+ or CD8+ T cells sorted from blood, taken in a trial of the OX40 agonist ivuxolimab. The receptors originated from an adult with an advanced solid tumor such as melanoma, head and neck, liver or kidney cancer.

The chain couples TRBV4-3 to TRBJ1-1; the match to TRBD1 covers 8 bases. V dropped 0 bases and J dropped 4; count of bases not matched to a gene: 7. Per germline, CDR1 LGHNA and CDR2 YSLEER. This CDR3 contains 16 residues. The CDR3 sequence is CASSQETTGVFTEAFF. In DNA form, the CDR3 reads TGCGCCAGCAGCCAAGAAACGACAGGGGTTTTCACTGAAGCTTTCTTT.

V and J are TRBV5-1 and TRBJ1-1, with no clear D. The CDR3 runs 14 residues. Trimming took 4 bases from V and 4 from J, leaving 14 bases between them. Germline V gives CDR1 SGHRS, CDR2 YFSETQ. The CDR3 coding sequence is TGCGCCAGCAGCCAAACAATGCTGGGCACTGAAGCTTTCTTT. As protein: CASSQTMLGTEAFF.

This sequence joins TRBV6-1 and TRBJ2-3; D is ambiguous. The CDR3 totals 15 residues. Trimming removed 6 bases at V and 1 base at J, with 14 bases between. CDR1 and CDR2 (germline): MNHNS, SASEGT. The CDR3, as DNA: TGTGCCAGCAGCGCTTGGTGGCAGGGCACAGATACGCAGTATTTT. Translated: CASSAWWQGTDTQYF.

The chain uses TRBV7-3 and TRBJ2-7; 7 bases match TRBD2. CDR3 length equals 13 residues. The J segment lost 3 bases and the V segment lost 6 bases, leaving 5 bases of the junction unmatched. Looked up from germline, CDR1 is SGHTA and CDR2 is FQGTGA. The CDR3 loop reads CASSDAGDYEQYF. DNA of the CDR3: TGTGCCAGCAGTGATGCGGGAGACTACGAGCAGTACTTC.

This chain uses TRBV4-3 with TRBJ2-2; maybe TRBD1 (5 bases). The CDR3 spans 15 residues. Germline V lookup: CDR1 LGHNA, CDR2 YSLEER. Deletions cut 4 bases from V and 7 bases from J, with 16 bases between. CDR3 in amino acids: CASSRQGGVDGELFF. CDR3 DNA: TGCGCCAGCAGCCGGCAGGGTGGGGTTGACGGGGAGCTGTTTTTT.

The V call is TRBV7-9, the J call TRBJ2-3; 10 nucleotides match TRBD1. This CDR3 region has 15 residues. The ends lost 0 bases at V and 4 bases at J; junction bases unmatched: 1. Germline loops: CDR1 SEHNR, CDR2 FQNEAQ (reference sequence). The CDR3 coding sequence is TGTGCCAGCAGCTTAGCGGGACAGGGGCCAGATACGCAGTATTTT. Translating gives CASSLAGQGPDTQYF.

This rearrangement joins TRBV6-5 to TRBJ2-7; D is perhaps TRBD2 (5 bases). The V gene lost 4 bases and the J gene lost 3 bases, with 13 bases spanning the gap. The CDR3 loop spans 14 amino acids. CDR1 and CDR2 (germline): MNHEY, SVGAGI. The CDR3 nucleotides are TGTGCCAGCAGTTCAGGACTGGGATTCTACGAGCAGTACTTC. Translating it yields CASSSGLGFYEQYF.

This chain joins TRBV9 and TRBJ2-2; 8 nucleotides match TRBD2. Per germline, CDR1 SGDLS and CDR2 YYNGEE. The CDR3 spans 14 residues. Trimming cost V 3 bases and J 5 bases; bases outside gene matches: 3. CDR3 sequence (DNA): TGTGCCAGCAGCGGGATAGCGGGAACCGGGGAGCTGTTTTTT. This codes for CASSGIAGTGELFF. Variable domain in full (rest from reference TRBV9 and TRBJ2-2): DSGVTQTPKHLITATGQRVTLRCSPRSGDLSVYWYQQSLDQGLQFLIQYYNGEERAKGNILERFSAQQFPDLHSELNLSSLELGDSALYFCASSGIAGTGELFFGEGSRLTVL.

This clone has only a few counts. V is TRBV6-1 and J is TRBJ1-2; 7 bases line up with TRBD1. Germline V gives CDR1 MNHNS, CDR2 SASEGT. The V gene end was trimmed by 5 bases and the J gene end by 6 bases; junction bases not matched to a gene: 6. This CDR3 comprises 13 residues. CDR3 in amino acids: CASSPGQLNGYTF. In DNA, the CDR3 is TGTGCCAGCAGTCCGGGACAGTTAAATGGCTACACCTTC.

The chain employs TRBV13 and TRBJ2-1; no reliable D call. The CDR3 has 13 residues. Germline V gene sequence: CDR1 PRHDT, CDR2 FYEKMQ (reference sequence). The V end lost 5 bases, the J end lost 8 bases, and 13 bases lay between the germline ends. Here the CDR3 DNA reads TGTGCCAGCAGCCACCTCGAAGGATATGAGCAGTTCTTC. The encoded protein is CASSHLEGYEQFF.

The rearrangement joins TRBV11-2 to TRBJ2-5, with TRBD2 matching 8 bases. CDR1 and CDR2 (germline): SGHAT, FQNNGV. The length of the CDR3 is 13 residues. V dropped 5 bases and J dropped 11; count of bases not matched to a gene: 10. CDR3 loop: CASSPVSGGEQYF. The DNA for the CDR3 is TGTGCCAGCAGCCCTGTTTCGGGGGGGGAGCAGTACTTC.

J is TRBJ2-1 and V is TRBV9, with 11 nucleotides matching TRBD2. The V and J ends lost 6 bases and 3 bases, in that order; junction bases with no gene match: 8. Looked up from germline, CDR1 is SGDLS and CDR2 is YYNGEE. The CDR3 runs 16 residues. The CDR3 nucleotides are TGTGCCAGCACCGCTAGCGGGGGGTCCATCTACAATGAGCAGTTCTTC. It encodes CASTASGGSIYNEQFF.

This clone appeared once. The chain has TRBV4-3 and TRBJ2-7; D may be TRBD2 (5 bases). V dropped 5 bases and J dropped 1 base, with 9 bases sitting between them. The CDR3 loop spans 13 amino acids. Germline V lookup: CDR1 LGHNA, CDR2 YSLEER. CDR3 residues: CASSGPGSYEQYF. The CDR3 DNA reads as TGCGCCAGCAGCGGGCCGGGGTCCTACGAGCAGTACTTC.

The V call is TRBV4-2, the J call TRBJ1-6, with 7 bases lining up with TRBD1. Trimming at V came to 2 bases and at J to 10 bases, leaving 5 bases not matched to a gene. The V gene's germline CDR1 is LGHNA and CDR2 YNFKEQ. The CDR3 loop spans 14 amino acids. CDR3 bases: TGTGCCAGCAGCCAACCAGACAGGGTATCACCCCTCCACTTT. Residues: CASSQPDRVSPLHF.

Here the CDR3 reads CASSPLVRGNEQFF. For the CDR3, the DNA is TGTGCCAGCAGCCCCCTTGTCCGAGGGAATGAGCAGTTCTTC. This chain joins TRBV7-9 and TRBJ2-1, with a weak D call TRBD2 (5 bases). Per the germline V gene, CDR1 is SEHNR and CDR2 is FQNEAQ (reference sequence). V was cut by 5 bases and J by 7 bases, with 15 bases left in between. There are 14 residues in the CDR3.

The V gene is TRBV5-6, the J gene TRBJ2-7; 11 bases map to TRBD2. The CDR3 extends over 15 amino acids. V gave up 2 bases and J gave up 3 bases; unmatched junction bases: 4. The V gene's germline CDR1 is SGHDT and CDR2 YYEEEE. CDR3 DNA: TGTGCCAGCAGCTTCCTAGCGGGAGGACTCTACGAGCAGTACTTC. Amino acids: CASSFLAGGLYEQYF.

The chain uses TRBV2 and TRBJ2-5, with 8 bases lining up with TRBD2. CDR3 length: 14 residues. Trimming took 6 bases from V and 0 from J; bases not matched to a gene: 3. Germline V CDR1 and CDR2: SNHLY, FYNNEI. DNA of the CDR3: TGTGCCAGCAGAGTAGCGGGGTACCAAGAGACCCAGTACTTC. This sequence encodes CASRVAGYQETQYF.

The chain is built from TRBV19 and TRBJ2-5; no definite D call. V dropped 3 bases and J dropped 4 bases, with 15 bases sitting between them. Germline V gene data show CDR1 as LNHDA and CDR2 as SQIVND (reference sequence). This CDR3 has 15 residues. CDR3 in DNA: TGTGCCAGTAGTATCGGTAGCTGGGCTGCAGAGACCCAGTACTTC. Translated: CASSIGSWAAETQYF.

This clone was found a few times. The chain carries TRBV2 and TRBJ1-1; D unclear. Trimming removed 8 bases from V and 1 base from J, with 14 bases in between. The germline gives CDR1 SNHLY, CDR2 FYNNEI. This CDR3 is built from 14 residues. In DNA form, the CDR3 reads TGTGCCAGCTGGCCTTTTACCGGGAACACTGAAGCTTTCTTT. It codes for CASWPFTGNTEAFF.

CDR3: CASSSGRKNQPQHF. CDR3 DNA sequence: TGTGCCAGCAGCTCAGGACGGAAGAATCAGCCCCAGCATTTT. The V call is TRBV7-9, the J call TRBJ1-5; D gene ambiguous. Germline V CDR1 and CDR2: SEHNR, FQNEAQ (reference sequence). Trimming removed 4 bases at V and 4 bases at J, with 11 bases between. The CDR3 length is 14 residues.

The gene calls are TRBV6-5 and TRBJ1-2, with D possibly being TRBD1 (5 bases). The germline V gene has CDR1 MNHEY and CDR2 SVGAGI. The CDR3 consists of 15 residues. V lost 0 bases and J lost 7, with 15 bases in between. CDR3 sequence (DNA): TGTGCCAGCAGTTACTCGAACTCAGGGTTGGGTGGCTACACCTTC. Protein: CASSYSNSGLGGYTF.

The chain has TRBV6-5 and TRBJ2-7; D tentatively fits TRBD1 or TRBD2 (5 bases each). V lost 2 bases and J 2 bases, leaving 16 bases between the germline ends. CDR1 is MNHEY and CDR2 is SVGAGI in the germline V gene. The CDR3 loop spans 16 amino acids. Written as DNA, the CDR3 is TGTGCCAGCAGTTACCAGGGACCTACCTCGCCCTACGAGCAGTACTTC. As protein: CASSYQGPTSPYEQYF.

The gene calls are TRBV30 and TRBJ2-7, with unresolved D. The V end lost 0 bases, the J end lost 1 base, and 10 bases lay between the germline ends. The germline gives CDR1 GTSNPN, CDR2 SVGIG (reference sequence). The CDR3 is made up of 14 amino acids. The CDR3: CAWSVVGESYEQYF. CDR3 DNA: TGTGCCTGGAGTGTAGTTGGGGAATCCTACGAGCAGTACTTC.

This rearrangement joins TRBV27 to TRBJ2-2; perhaps TRBD2 as D (5 bases). The V end lost 3 bases, the J end lost 1 base, and 6 bases lay between the germline ends. Germline CDR1 reads MNHEY; CDR2 reads SMNVEV (reference sequence). This CDR3 spans 14 amino acids. The CDR3 DNA reads as TGTGCCAGCAGTTTCGGAGGGAACACCGGGGAGCTGTTTTTT. Protein product: CASSFGGNTGELFF.

V usage is TRBV6-6 and J usage is TRBJ1-1; weak D call: TRBD1 (5 bases). The V end lost 0 bases, the J end lost 0 bases, and 5 bases lay between the germline ends. The CDR3 totals 14 residues. Germline V gene data show CDR1 as MNHNY and CDR2 as SVGAGI (reference sequence). The DNA of the CDR3 is TGTGCCAGCAGTTACTCCAGGGTGAACACTGAAGCTTTCTTT. This sequence encodes CASSYSRVNTEAFF.

The chain links TRBV11-2 to TRBJ2-2; D remains ambiguous. The V gene's germline CDR1 is SGHAT and CDR2 FQNNGV. V gave up 8 bases and J gave up 7 bases, with 14 bases separating them. The CDR3 is 13 residues long. The CDR3 reads CASLGIGGGELFF. The CDR3 DNA is TGTGCCAGCCTCGGTATAGGTGGCGGGGAGCTGTTTTTT.